Listed below are T cell receptor beta chains from one sample, sequenced in a study of blood T cell repertoires in COVID-19. TCRdb keeps only in-frame clones here, not all; method: immunoSEQ multiplex PCR. Found here are about 190,000 clones, 90% of them singletons; the top ten hold about 0.54%. Source material: peripheral blood. These receptors originate from a man aged 50 or older with acute or convalescent COVID-19. CDR3s include the opening cysteine and the closing phenylalanine or tryptophan. D genes are given only for firm matches. A row's size may be missing; if present it is once, few, many or a size class.

TRBJ2-7 | TRBV30 | . | . | TGTGCCTGGAGTCCCTTAGACAGCACCAGCAGCCGGAATGAGCAGTACTTC | CAWSPLDSTSSRNEQYF
TRBJ1-1 | TRBV28 | TRBD1 | . | TGTGCCAGCAGGGCTGACAGGGTACCGGCTTTCTTT | CASRADRVPAFF
TRBJ1-1 | TRBV3-1/TRBV3-2 | . | . | TGTGCCAGCAGCCTGTCCATGAACACTGAAGCTTTCTTT | CASSLSMNTEAFF
TRBJ1-2 | TRBV9 | . | . | TGTGCCAGCAGCGACAGACCCTATGGCTACACCTTC | CASSDRPYGYTF
TRBJ1-1 | TRBV5-5 | . | . | TGTGCCAGCAGCTTGGTGCGGGACACTGAAGCTTTCTTT | CASSLVRDTEAFF
TRBJ2-2 | TRBV25-1 | TRBD2 | . | TGTGCCAGCAGTGACCATCAGCGGGGGAACACCGGGGAGCTGTTTTTT | CASSDHQRGNTGELFF
TRBJ2-3 | TRBV5-5 | . | . | TGTGCCAGCAGCTTGGCCGTGTTGACGGGAGTAGGCACAGATACGCAGTATTTT | CASSLAVLTGVGTDTQYF
TRBJ2-5 | TRBV7-8 | . | . | TGTGCCAGCAGCTTAGTCAGCTGGAGAACCGAGTACTTC | CASSLVSWRTEYF
TRBJ1-4 | TRBV7-9 | . | . | TGTGCCAGCAGCTTTTTGCAGGGGAGTGAAAAACTGTTTTTT | CASSFLQGSEKLFF
TRBJ2-5 | TRBV6-1 | TRBD1 | . | TGTGCCAGCAGTTTGGGACAGTTCCAAGAGACCCAGTACTTC | CASSLGQFQETQYF
TRBJ2-5 | TRBV19 | . | . | TGTGCCAGTAGACGCGGGGAAGAGACCCAGTACTTC | CASRRGEETQYF
TRBJ1-6 | TRBV6-1 | TRBD1 | . | TGTGCCAGCAGTGAGTCCCCGACAGGGACAGTGCGAAATTCACCCCTCCACTTT | CASSESPTGTVRNSPLHF
TRBJ2-1 | TRBV6-2/TRBV6-3 | TRBD2 | . | TGTGCCAGCAGTTACTCCGTCGCTAGCGGCCCAAATGAGCAGTTCTTC | CASSYSVASGPNEQFF
TRBJ2-7 | TRBV5-4 | . | . | TGTGCCAGCAGCTACGGGATCCTGGGGGAGCAGTACTTC | CASSYGILGEQYF
TRBJ1-5 | TRBV21-1 | . | . | TGTGCCAGCAGCAAATTAGAAACGCCCCAGCATTTT | CASSKLETPQHF
TRBJ2-2 | TRBV27 | TRBD2 | once | TGTGCCAGCAGTCGGGGGGTACAGCGGGGGAACACCGGGGAGCTGTTTTTT | CASSRGVQRGNTGELFF
TRBJ1-6 | TRBV27 | . | . | TGTGCCAGCAGCCAGTCCTATAATTCACCCCTCCACTTT | CASSQSYNSPLHF
TRBJ2-5 | TRBV30 | TRBD2 | . | TGTGCCTGGAGTGGACTAGCGGGCGATCTGGTGACCCAGTACTTC | CAWSGLAGDLVTQYF
TRBJ1-5 | TRBV10-3 | . | . | TGTGCTTCGGGACAGCCCCAGCATTTT | CASGQPQHF
TRBJ1-6 | TRBV3-1/TRBV3-2 | TRBD1 | . | TGTGCCAGCAGCCAAACTACAGGGGATAATTCACCCCTCCACTTT | CASSQTTGDNSPLHF
TRBJ2-7 | TRBV4-1 | . | . | TGCGCCAGCAGCCAAGAAGGAGTTGGAAGCTACGAGCAGTACTTC | CASSQEGVGSYEQYF
TRBJ2-1 | TRBV3-1/TRBV3-2 | TRBD1 | . | TGTGCCAGCAGCCAAGGACAGGGTTTCTCAGATGAGCAGTTCTTC | CASSQGQGFSDEQFF
TRBJ1-3 | TRBV19 | . | . | TGTGCCAGTAGTAAGACAAGCTCTGGAAACACCATATATTTT | CASSKTSSGNTIYF
TRBJ1-5 | TRBV29-1 | . | few | TGCAGCGTTCAGACAGGCTCGGGCAATCAGCCCCAGCATTTT | CSVQTGSGNQPQHF
TRBJ1-4 | TRBV11-2 | . | . | TGTGCCAGCAGCACACACAGGGAATGTCTGTTTTTT | CASSTHRECLFF
TRBJ2-3 | TRBV6-5 | . | . | TGTGCCAGCAGTCTTGCGGGGGCTAGCACAGATACGCAGTATTTT | CASSLAGASTDTQYF
TRBJ2-3 | TRBV5-1 | . | . | TGCGCCAGCAGCTTGCGGGGAACTAGCACAGATACGCAGTATTTT | CASSLRGTSTDTQYF
TRBJ2-1 | TRBV6-4 | . | . | TGTGCCAGCAGTGAGAGTAAGGGGGGGAACAATGAGCAGTTCTTC | CASSESKGGNNEQFF
TRBJ1-6 | TRBV5-1 | TRBD1 | . | TGCGCCAGCAGCTTGGGACCCGGACAGGGGAATAATTCACCCCTCCACTTT | CASSLGPGQGNNSPLHF
TRBJ1-6 | TRBV4-3 | TRBD1 | . | TGCGCCAGCAGCCAAGGGACAGGGGGAAATTCACCCCTCCACTTT | CASSQGTGGNSPLHF
TRBJ2-1 | TRBV18 | TRBD2 | . | TGTGCCAGCTCAACGGGGGGTGGGTCCTACAATGAGCAGTTCTTC | CASSTGGGSYNEQFF
TRBJ2-1 | TRBV18 | . | . | TGTGCCAGCTCACCGTCCGCAGGGGGGGAGCAGTTCTTC | CASSPSAGGEQFF
TRBJ1-5 | TRBV5-8 | TRBD1 | . | TGTGCCAGCAGCTTACCCTCCCGTAGGGGGCTTGGCGCGTTCCAGCATTTT | CASSLPSRRGLGAFQHF
TRBJ1-1 | TRBV11-2 | TRBD1 | . | TGTGCCAGCAGCCCCTACAGGGGGCAGAACACTGAAGCTTTCTTT | CASSPYRGQNTEAFF
TRBJ1-6 | TRBV9 | . | . | TGTGCCAGCAGCACACGGACAGACCGTAATTCACCCCTCCACTTT | CASSTRTDRNSPLHF
TRBJ2-1 | TRBV2 | . | . | TGTGCCAGCAGTGAAGAGGTGAGGGACAATGAGCAGTTCTTC | CASSEEVRDNEQFF
TRBJ2-3 | TRBV19 | . | . | TGTGCCAGTAGTATAGGAGGGTATACCCAAGATACGCAGTATTTT | CASSIGGYTQDTQYF
TRBJ2-3 | TRBV9 | TRBD2 | . | TGTGCCAGCAGCGCAGCTCTCGCTAGCGGGAGCGCAGATACGCAGTATTTT | CASSAALASGSADTQYF
TRBJ1-6 | TRBV28 | TRBD1 | . | TGTGCCAGCAGTTTATTGACAGGGAGTAATTCACCCCTCCACTTT | CASSLLTGSNSPLHF
TRBJ1-1 | TRBV27 | . | once | TGTGCCAGCAGTCCCTTTGGGGCAGCGCACACTGAAGCTTTCTTT | CASSPFGAAHTEAFF
TRBJ2-3 | TRBV7-3 | . | . | TGTGCCAGCAGCCCCCGGGGCGGGAACCCAGATACGCAGTATTTT | CASSPRGGNPDTQYF